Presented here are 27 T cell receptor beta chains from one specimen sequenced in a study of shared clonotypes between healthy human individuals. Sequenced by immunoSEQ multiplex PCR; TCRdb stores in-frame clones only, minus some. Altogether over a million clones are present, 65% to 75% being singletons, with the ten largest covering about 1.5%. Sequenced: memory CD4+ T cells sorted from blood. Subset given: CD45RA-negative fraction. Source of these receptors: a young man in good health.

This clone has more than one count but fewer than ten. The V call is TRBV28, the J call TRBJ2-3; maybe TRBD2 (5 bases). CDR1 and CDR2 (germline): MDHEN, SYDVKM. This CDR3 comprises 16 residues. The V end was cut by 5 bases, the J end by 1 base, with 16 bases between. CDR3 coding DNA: TGTGCCAGCAGTCCTCTCGGGGAATCGGGCACAGATACGCAGTATTTT. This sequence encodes CASSPLGESGTDTQYF. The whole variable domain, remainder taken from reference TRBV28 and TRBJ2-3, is DVKVTQSSRYLVKRTGEKVFLECVQDMDHENMFWYRQDPGLGLRLIYFSYDVKMKEKGDIPEGYSVSREKKERFSLILESASTNQTSMYLCASSPLGESGTDTQYFGPGTRLTVL.

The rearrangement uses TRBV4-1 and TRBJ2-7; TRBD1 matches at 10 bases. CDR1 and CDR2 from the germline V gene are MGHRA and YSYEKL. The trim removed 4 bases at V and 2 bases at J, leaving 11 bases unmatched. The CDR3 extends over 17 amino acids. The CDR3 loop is CASSPTLTGTGAYEQYF. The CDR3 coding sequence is TGCGCCAGCAGCCCTACCTTGACCGGGACAGGGGCCTACGAGCAGTACTTC.

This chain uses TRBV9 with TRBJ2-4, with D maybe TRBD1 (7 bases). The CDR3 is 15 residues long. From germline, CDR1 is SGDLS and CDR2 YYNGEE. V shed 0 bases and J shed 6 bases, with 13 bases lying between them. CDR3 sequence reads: CASSVAVQGGNIQYF. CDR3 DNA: TGTGCCAGCAGCGTAGCGGTCCAGGGGGGAAACATTCAGTACTTC.

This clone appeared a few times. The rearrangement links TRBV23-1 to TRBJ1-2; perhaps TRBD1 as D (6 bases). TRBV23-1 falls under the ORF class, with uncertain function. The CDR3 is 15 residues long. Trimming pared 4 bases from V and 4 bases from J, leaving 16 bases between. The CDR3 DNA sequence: TGCGCCAGCAGTCTCCCAACGACAGGCCTCTATGGCTACACCTTC. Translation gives CASSLPTTGLYGYTF.

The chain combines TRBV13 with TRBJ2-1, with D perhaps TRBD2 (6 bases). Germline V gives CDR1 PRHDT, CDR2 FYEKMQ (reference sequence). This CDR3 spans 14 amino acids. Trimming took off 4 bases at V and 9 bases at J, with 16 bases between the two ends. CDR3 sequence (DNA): TGTGCCAGCAGCTCCCCTCGGACTATTGGTGAGCAGTTCTTC. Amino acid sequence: CASSSPRTIGEQFF.

The CDR3 DNA is TGTGCCAGCAGCTTCACAGGGGCAGGGCAGTACTTC. It codes for CASSFTGAGQYF. The chain combines TRBV7-2 with TRBJ2-7; 7 positions match TRBD1. Germline loops: CDR1 SGHTA, CDR2 FQGNSA. V gave up 3 bases and J gave up 9 bases; unmatched junction bases: 5. The CDR3 length is 12 residues.

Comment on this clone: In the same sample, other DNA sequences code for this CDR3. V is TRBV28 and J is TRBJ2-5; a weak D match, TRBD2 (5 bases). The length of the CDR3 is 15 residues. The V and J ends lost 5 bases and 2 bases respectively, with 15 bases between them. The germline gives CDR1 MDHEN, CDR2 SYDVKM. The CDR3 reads CASSPPGSRQETQYF. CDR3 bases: TGTGCCAGCAGTCCGCCGGGGAGTAGACAAGAGACCCAGTACTTC. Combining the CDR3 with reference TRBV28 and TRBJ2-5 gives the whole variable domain DVKVTQSSRYLVKRTGEKVFLECVQDMDHENMFWYRQDPGLGLRLIYFSYDVKMKEKGDIPEGYSVSREKKERFSLILESASTNQTSMYLCASSPPGSRQETQYFGPGTRLLVL.

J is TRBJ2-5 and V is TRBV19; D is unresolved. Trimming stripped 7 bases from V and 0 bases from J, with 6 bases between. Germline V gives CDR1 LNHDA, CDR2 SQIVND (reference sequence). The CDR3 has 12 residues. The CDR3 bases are TGTGCCAGTACGGCAGACCAAGAGACCCAGTACTTC. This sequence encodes CASTADQETQYF.

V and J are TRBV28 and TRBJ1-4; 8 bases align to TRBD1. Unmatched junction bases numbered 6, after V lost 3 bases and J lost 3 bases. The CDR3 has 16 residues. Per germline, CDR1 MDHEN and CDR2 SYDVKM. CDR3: CASSLAGGNSNEKLFF. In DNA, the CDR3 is TGTGCCAGCAGTTTGGCAGGGGGCAATTCTAATGAAAAACTGTTTTTT.

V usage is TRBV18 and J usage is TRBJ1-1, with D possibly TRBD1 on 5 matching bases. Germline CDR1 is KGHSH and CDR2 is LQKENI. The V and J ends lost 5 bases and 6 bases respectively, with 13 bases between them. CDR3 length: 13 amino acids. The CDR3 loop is CASSAGAGSEAFF. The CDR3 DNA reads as TGTGCCAGCTCAGCCGGGGCCGGGTCTGAAGCTTTCTTT.

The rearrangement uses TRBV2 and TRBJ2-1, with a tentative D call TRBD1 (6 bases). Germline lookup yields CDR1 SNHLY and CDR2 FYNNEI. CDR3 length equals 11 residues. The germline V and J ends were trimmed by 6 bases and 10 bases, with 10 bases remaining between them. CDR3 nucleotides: TGTGCCAGCAGGGCCGGGACAGAGCAGTTCTTC. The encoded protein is CASRAGTEQFF.

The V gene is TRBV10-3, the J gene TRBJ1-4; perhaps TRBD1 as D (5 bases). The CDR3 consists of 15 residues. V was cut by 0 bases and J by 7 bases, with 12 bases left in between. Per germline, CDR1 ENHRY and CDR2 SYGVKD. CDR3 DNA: TGTGCCATCAGTGAGTCGGGGGGTGATGGTGAAAAACTGTTTTTT. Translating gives CAISESGGDGEKLFF.

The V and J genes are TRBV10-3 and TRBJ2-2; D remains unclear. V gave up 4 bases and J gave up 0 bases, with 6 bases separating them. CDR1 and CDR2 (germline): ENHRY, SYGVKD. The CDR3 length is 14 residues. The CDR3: CAISGNTNTGELFF. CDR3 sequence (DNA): TGTGCCATCAGTGGGAACACGAACACCGGGGAGCTGTTTTTT.

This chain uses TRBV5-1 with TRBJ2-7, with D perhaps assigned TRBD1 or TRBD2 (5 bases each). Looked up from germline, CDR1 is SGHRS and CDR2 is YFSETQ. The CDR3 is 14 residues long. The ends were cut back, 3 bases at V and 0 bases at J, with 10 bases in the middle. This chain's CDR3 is CASSWGMSSYEQYF. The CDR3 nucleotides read TGCGCCAGCAGCTGGGGGATGAGCTCCTACGAGCAGTACTTC.

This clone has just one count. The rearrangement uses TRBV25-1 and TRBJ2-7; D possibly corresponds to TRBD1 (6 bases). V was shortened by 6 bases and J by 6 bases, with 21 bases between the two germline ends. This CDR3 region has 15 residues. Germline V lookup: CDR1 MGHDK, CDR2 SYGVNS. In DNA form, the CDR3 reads TGTGCCAGCAGCCAACAGGGAGTCTCGTCTCGCGAGCAGTACTTC. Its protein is CASSQQGVSSREQYF.

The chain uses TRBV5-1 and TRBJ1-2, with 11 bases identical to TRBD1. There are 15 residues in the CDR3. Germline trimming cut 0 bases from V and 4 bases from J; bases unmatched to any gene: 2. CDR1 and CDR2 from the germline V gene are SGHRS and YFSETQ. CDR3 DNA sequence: TGCGCCAGCAGCTTGGCTGGGACAGGGGGCTATGGCTACACCTTC. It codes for CASSLAGTGGYGYTF. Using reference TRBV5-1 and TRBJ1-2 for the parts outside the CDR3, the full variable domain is KAGVTQTPRYLIKTRGQQVTLSCSPISGHRSVSWYQQTPGQGLQFLFEYFSETQRNKGNFPGRFSGRQFSNSRSEMNVSTLELGDSALYLCASSLAGTGGYGYTFGSGTRLTVV.

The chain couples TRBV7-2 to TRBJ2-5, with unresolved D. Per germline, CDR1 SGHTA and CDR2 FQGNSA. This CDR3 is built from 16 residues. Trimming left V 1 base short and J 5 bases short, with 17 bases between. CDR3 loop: CASSLGPGAAGETQYF. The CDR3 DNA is TGTGCCAGCAGCTTAGGCCCGGGTGCGGCCGGGGAGACCCAGTACTTC.

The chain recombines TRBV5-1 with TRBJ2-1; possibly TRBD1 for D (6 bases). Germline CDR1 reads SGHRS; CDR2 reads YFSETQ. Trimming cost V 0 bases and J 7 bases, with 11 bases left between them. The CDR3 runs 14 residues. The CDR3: CASSLDGQPNEQFF. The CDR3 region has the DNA TGCGCCAGCAGCTTGGATGGACAGCCAAATGAGCAGTTCTTC.

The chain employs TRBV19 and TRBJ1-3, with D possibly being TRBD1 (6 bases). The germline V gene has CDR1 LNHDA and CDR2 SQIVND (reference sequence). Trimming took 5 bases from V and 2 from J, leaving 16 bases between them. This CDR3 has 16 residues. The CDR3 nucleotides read TGTGCCAGTAGTCGTGGGGGCGATTTAACTGGAAACACCATATATTTT. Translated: CASSRGGDLTGNTIYF. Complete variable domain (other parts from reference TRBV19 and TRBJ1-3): DGGITQSPKYLFRKEGQNVTLSCEQNLNHDAMYWYRQDPGQGLRLIYYSQIVNDFQKGDIAEGYSVSREKKESFPLTVTSAQKNPTAFYLCASSRGGDLTGNTIYFGEGSWLTVV.

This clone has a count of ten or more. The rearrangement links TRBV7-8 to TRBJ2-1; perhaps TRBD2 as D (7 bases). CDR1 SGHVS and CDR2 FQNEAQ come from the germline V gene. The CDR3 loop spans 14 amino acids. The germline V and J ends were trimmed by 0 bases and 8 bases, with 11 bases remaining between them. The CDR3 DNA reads TGTGCCAGCAGCTTAGCGGGGGGGCCCTATGAGCAGTTCTTC. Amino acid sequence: CASSLAGGPYEQFF.

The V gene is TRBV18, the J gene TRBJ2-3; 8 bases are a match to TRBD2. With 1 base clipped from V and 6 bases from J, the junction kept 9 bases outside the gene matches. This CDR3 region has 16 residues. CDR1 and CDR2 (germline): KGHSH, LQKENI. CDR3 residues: CASSPRRGGSGDTQYF. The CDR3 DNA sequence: TGTGCCAGCTCACCACGACGGGGGGGCAGCGGGGATACGCAGTATTTT.

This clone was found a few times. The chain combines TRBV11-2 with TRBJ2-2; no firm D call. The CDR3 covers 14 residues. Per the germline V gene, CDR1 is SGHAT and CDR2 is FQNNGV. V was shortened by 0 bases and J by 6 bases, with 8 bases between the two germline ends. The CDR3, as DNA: TGTGCCAGCAGCTTAGATTGGAGCGCCGGGGAGCTGTTTTTT. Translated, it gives CASSLDWSAGELFF. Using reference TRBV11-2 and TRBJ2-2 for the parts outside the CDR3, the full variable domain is EAGVAQSPRYKIIEKRQSVAFWCNPISGHATLYWYQQILGQGPKLLIQFQNNGVVDDSQLPKDRFSAERLKGVDSTLKIQPAKLEDSAVYLCASSLDWSAGELFFGEGSRLTVL.

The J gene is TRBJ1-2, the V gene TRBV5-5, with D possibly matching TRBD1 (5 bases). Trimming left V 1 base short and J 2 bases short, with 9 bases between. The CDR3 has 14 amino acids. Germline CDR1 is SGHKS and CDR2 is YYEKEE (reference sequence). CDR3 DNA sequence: TGTGCCAGCAGCTTGATTGGGGGAAACTATGGCTACACCTTC. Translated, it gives CASSLIGGNYGYTF.

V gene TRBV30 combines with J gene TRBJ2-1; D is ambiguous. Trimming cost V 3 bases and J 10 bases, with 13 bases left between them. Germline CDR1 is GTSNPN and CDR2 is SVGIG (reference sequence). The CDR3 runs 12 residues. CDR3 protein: CAWRGSAREQFF. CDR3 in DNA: TGTGCCTGGAGAGGTTCCGCAAGAGAGCAGTTCTTC.

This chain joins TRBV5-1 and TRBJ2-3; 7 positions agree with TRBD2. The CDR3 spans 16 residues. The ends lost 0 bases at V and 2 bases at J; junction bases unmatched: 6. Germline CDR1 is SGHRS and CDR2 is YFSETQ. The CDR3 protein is CASSLGASGNTDTQYF. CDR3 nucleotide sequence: TGCGCCAGCAGCTTGGGTGCTAGCGGAAACACAGATACGCAGTATTTT. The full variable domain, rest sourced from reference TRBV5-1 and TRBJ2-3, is KAGVTQTPRYLIKTRGQQVTLSCSPISGHRSVSWYQQTPGQGLQFLFEYFSETQRNKGNFPGRFSGRQFSNSRSEMNVSTLELGDSALYLCASSLGASGNTDTQYFGPGTRLTVL.

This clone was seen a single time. For the CDR3, the DNA is TGTGCCAGTAGTAACTCCCTCGGGGTGGGGATAAAGACCCAGTACTTC. Translated, it gives CASSNSLGVGIKTQYF. The rearrangement joins TRBV19 to TRBJ2-5; possibly TRBD2 for D (5 bases). Germline values: CDR1 LNHDA, CDR2 SQIVND (reference sequence). V lost 4 bases and J lost 6, with 21 bases in between. The CDR3 has 16 amino acids. Drawing the rest from reference TRBV19 and TRBJ2-5, the complete variable domain is DGGITQSPKYLFRKEGQNVTLSCEQNLNHDAMYWYRQDPGQGLRLIYYSQIVNDFQKGDIAEGYSVSREKKESFPLTVTSAQKNPTAFYLCASSNSLGVGIKTQYFGPGTRLLVL.

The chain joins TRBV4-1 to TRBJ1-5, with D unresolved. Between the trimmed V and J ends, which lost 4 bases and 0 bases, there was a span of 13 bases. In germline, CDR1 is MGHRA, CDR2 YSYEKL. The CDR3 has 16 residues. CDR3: CASSPEIVGSNQPQHF. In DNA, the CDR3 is TGCGCCAGCAGCCCGGAAATTGTGGGTAGCAATCAGCCCCAGCATTTT.